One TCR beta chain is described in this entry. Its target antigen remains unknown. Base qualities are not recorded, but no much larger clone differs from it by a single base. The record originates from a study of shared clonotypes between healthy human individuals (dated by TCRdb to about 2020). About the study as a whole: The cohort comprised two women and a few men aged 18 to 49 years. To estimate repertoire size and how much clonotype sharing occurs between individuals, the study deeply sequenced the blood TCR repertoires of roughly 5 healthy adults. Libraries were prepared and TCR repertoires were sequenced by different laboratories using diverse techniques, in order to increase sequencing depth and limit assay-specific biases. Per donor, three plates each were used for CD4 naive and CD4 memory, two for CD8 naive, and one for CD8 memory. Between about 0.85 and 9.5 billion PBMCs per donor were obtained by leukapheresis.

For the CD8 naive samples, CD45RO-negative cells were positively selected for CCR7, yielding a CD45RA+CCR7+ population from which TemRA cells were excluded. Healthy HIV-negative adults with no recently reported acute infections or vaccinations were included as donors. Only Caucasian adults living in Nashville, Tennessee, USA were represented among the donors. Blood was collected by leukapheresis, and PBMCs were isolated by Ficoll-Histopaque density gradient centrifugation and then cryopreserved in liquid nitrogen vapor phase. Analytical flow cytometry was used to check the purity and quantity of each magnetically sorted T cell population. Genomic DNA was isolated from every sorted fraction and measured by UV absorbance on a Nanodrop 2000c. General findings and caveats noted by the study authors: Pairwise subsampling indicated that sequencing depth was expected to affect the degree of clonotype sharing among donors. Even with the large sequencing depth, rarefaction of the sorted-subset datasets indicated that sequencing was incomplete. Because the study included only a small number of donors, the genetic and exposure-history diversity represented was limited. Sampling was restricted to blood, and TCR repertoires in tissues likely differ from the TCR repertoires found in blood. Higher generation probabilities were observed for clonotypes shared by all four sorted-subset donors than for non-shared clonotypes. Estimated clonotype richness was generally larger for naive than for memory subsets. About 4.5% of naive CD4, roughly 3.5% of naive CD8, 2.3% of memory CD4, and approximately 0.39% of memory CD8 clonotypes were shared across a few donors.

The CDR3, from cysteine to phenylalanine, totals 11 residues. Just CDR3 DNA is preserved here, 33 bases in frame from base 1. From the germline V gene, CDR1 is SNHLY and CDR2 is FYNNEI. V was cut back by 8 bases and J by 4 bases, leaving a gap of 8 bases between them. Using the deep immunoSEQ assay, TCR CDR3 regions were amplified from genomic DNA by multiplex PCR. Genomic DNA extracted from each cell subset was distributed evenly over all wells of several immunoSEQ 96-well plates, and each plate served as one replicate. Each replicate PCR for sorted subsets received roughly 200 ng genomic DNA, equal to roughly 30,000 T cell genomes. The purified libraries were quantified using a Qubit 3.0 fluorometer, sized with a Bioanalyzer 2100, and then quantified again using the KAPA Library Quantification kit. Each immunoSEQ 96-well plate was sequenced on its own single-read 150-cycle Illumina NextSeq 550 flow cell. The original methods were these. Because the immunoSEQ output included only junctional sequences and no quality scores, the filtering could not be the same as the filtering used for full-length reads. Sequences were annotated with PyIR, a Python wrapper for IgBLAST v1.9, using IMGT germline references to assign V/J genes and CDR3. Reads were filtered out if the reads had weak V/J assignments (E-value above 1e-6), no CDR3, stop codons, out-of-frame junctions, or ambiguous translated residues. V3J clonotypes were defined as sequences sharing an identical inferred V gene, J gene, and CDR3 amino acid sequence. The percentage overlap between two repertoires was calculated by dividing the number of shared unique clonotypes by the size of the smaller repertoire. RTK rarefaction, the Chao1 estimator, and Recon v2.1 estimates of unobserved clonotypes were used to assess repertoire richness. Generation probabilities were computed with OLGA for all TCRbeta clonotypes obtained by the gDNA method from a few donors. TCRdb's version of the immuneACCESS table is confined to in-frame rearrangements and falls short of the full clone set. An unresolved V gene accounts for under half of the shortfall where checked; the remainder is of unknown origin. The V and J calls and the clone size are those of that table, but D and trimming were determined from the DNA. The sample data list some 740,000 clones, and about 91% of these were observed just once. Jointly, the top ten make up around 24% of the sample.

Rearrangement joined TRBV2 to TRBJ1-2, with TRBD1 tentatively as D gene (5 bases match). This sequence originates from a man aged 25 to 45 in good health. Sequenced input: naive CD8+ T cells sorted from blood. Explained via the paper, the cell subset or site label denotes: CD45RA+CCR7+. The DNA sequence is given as TGTGCCAGCTGGGGGGGCTATGGCTACACCTTC. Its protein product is CASWGGYGYTF.